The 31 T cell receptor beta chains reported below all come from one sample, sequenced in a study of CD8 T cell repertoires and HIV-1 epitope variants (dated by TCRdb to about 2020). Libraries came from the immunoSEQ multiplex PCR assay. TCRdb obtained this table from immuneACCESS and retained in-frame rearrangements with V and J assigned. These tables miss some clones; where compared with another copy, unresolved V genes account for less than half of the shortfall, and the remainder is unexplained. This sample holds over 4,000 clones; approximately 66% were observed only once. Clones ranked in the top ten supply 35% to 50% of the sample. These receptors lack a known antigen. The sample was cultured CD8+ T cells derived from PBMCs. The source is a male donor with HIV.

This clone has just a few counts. In nucleotides, the CDR3 is TGTGCCAGCCGCTTCCGGGACAGGGACAACGAGCAGTACTTC. Translation: CASRFRDRDNEQYF. The chain recombines TRBV6-5 with TRBJ2-7, with 9 bases that match TRBD1. The CDR3 is 14 amino acids. Trimming at V came to 8 bases and at J to 5 bases, leaving 10 bases not matched to a gene. Germline CDR1 and CDR2: MNHEY and SVGAGI.

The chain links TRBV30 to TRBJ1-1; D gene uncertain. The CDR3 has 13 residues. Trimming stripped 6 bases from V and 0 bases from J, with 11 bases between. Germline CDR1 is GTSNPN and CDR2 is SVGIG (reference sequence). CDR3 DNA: TGTGCCTGCTACCCGGGTTTGAACACTGAAGCTTTCTTT. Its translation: CACYPGLNTEAFF.

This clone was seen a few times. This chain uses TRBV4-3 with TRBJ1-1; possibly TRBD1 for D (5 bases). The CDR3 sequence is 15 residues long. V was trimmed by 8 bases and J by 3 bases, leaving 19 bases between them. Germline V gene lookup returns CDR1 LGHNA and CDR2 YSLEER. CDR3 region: CASRFHPGSDTEAFF. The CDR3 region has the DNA TGCGCCAGCCGCTTCCACCCAGGGTCGGACACTGAAGCTTTCTTT.

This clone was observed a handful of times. The CDR3 DNA follows: TGCAGTGCTAGAGAACCAAACTCGGAGTTCTTC. It codes for CSAREPNSEFF. The chain employs TRBV20-1 and TRBJ2-1; D unclear. The CDR3 runs to 11 residues. CDR1 is DFQATT, CDR2 SNEGSKA, per germline (reference sequence). Deletions cut 0 bases from V and 14 bases from J, with 11 bases between.

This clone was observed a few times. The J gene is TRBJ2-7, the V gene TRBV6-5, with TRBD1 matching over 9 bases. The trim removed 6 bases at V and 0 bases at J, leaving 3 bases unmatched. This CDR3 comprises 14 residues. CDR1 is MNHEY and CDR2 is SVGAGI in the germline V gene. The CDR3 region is CASRQGASSYEQYF. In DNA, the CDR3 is TGTGCCAGCAGACAGGGGGCTTCCTCCTACGAGCAGTACTTC.

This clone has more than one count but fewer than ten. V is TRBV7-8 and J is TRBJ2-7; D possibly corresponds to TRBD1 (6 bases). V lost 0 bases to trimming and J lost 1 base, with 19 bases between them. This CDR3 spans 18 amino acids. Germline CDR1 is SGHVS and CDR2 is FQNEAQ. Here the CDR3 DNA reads TGTGCCAGCAGCTTAGCTGCCGGACAGCTTCGCTCTTCCTACGAGCAGTACTTC. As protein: CASSLAAGQLRSSYEQYF.

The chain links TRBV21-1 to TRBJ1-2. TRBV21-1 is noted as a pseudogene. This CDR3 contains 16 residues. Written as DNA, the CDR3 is TGTGCCAGCAGCAAAGCCCCGGGTGAAGTTCCGAATGGCTACACCTTC. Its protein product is CASSKAPGEVPNGYTF.

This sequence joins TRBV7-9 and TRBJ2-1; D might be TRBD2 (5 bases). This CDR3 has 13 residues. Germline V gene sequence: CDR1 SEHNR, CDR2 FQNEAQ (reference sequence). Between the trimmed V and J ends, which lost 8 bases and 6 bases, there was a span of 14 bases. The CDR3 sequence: CASPRDRGNEQFF. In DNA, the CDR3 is TGTGCCAGCCCCCGGGATAGAGGCAATGAGCAGTTCTTC.

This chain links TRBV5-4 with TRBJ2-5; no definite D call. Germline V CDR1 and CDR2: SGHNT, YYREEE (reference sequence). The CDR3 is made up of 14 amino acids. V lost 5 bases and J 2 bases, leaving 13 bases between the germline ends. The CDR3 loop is CASSLDWDQETQYF. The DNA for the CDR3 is TGTGCCAGCAGTTTAGACTGGGATCAAGAGACCCAGTACTTC.

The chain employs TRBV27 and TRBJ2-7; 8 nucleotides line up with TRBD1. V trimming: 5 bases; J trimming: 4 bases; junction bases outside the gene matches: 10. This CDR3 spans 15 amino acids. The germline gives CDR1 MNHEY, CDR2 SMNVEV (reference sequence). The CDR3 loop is CASSLLADRVYEQYF. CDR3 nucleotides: TGTGCCAGCAGTCTCCTCGCGGACAGGGTATACGAGCAGTACTTC.

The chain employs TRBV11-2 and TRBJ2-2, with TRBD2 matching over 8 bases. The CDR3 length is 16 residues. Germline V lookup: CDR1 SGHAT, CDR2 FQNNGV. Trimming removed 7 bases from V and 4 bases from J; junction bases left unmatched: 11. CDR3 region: CASTTPAGGPTGELFF. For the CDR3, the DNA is TGTGCCAGCACTACGCCGGCGGGAGGCCCCACCGGGGAGCTGTTTTTT.

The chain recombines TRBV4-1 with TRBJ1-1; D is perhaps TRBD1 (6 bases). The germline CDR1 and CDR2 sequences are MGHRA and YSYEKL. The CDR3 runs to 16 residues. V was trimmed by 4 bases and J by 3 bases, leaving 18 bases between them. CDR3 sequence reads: CASSPTAGAVDTEAFF. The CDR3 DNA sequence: TGCGCCAGCAGCCCTACTGCGGGGGCAGTGGACACTGAAGCTTTCTTT.

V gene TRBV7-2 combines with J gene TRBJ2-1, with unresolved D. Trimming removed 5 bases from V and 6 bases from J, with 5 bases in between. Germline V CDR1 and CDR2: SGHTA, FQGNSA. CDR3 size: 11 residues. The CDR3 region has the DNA TGTGCCAGCAGCAGCGCCAATGAGCAGTTCTTC. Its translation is CASSSANEQFF.

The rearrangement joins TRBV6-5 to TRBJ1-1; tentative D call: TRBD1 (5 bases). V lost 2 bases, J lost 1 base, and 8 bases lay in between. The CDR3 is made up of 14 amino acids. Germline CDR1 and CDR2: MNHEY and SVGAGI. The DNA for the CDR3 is TGTGCCAGCAGTTACCTCGACAGGAACACTGAAGCTTTCTTT. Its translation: CASSYLDRNTEAFF.

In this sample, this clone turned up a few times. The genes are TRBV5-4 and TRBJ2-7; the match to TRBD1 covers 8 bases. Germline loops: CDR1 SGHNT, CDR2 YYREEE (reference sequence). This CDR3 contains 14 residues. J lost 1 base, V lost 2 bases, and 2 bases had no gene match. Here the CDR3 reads CASSFGQGSYEQYF. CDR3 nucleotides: TGTGCCAGCAGCTTCGGACAGGGTTCCTACGAGCAGTACTTC.

The CDR3 region has the DNA TGTGCCAGCAGTTCCTCCGGGAGAATCTACACAGATACGCAGTATTTT. This translates into CASSSSGRIYTDTQYF. The rearrangement uses TRBV28 and TRBJ2-3; D is perhaps TRBD2 (6 bases). Trimming took 4 bases from V and 2 from J, leaving 16 bases between them. Germline-derived CDR1 and CDR2 are MDHEN and SYDVKM. This CDR3 comprises 16 residues.

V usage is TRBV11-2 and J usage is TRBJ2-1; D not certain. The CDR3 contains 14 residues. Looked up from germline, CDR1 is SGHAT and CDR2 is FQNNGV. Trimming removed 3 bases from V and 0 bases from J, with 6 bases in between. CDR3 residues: CASSFQISYNEQFF. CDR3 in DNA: TGTGCCAGCAGCTTCCAGATCTCCTACAATGAGCAGTTCTTC.

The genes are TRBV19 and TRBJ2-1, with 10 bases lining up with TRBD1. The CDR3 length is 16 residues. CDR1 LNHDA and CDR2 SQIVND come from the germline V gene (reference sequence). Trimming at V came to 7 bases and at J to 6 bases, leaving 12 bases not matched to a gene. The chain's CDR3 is CASTPPLGTGANEQFF. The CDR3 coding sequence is TGTGCCAGTACCCCACCACTCGGGACAGGGGCCAATGAGCAGTTCTTC.

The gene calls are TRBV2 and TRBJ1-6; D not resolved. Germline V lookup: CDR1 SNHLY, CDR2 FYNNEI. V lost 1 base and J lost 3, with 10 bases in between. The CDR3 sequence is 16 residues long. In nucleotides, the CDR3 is TGTGCCAGCAGTGAAGACAGCACCCTCTATAATTCACCCCTCCACTTT. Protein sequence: CASSEDSTLYNSPLHF.

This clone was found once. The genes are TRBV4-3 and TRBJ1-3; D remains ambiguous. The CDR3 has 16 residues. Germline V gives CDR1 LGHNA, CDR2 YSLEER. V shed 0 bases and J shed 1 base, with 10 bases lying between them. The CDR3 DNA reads TGCGCCAGCAGCCAAGATGACACCCTATCTGGAAACACCATATATTTT. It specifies CASSQDDTLSGNTIYF.

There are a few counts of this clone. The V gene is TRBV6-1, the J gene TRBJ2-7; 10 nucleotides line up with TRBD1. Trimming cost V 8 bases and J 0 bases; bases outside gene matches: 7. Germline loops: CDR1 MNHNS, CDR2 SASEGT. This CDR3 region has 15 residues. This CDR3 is CASALRTGGSYEQYF. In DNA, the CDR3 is TGTGCCAGCGCCCTCCGGACAGGGGGCTCCTACGAGCAGTACTTC.

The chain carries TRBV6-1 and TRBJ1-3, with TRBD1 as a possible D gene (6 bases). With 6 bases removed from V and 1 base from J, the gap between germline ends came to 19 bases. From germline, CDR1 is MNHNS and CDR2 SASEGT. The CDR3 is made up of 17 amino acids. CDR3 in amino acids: CASRERAGTTSGNTIYF. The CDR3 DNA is TGTGCCAGCAGAGAACGAGCCGGGACAACGTCTGGAAACACCATATATTTT.

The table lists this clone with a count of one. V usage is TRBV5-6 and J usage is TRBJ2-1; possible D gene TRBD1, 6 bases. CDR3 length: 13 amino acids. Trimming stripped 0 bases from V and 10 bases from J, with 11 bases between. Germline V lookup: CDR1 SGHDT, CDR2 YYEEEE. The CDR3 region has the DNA TGTGCCAGCAGCTTGGCCTATAGGGGGGAGCAGTTCTTC. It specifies CASSLAYRGEQFF.

The CDR3 protein is CASSLGQGFYGYTF. CDR3 coding DNA: TGCGCCAGCAGCTTGGGACAGGGGTTCTATGGCTACACCTTC. The V call is TRBV5-1, the J call TRBJ1-2; 8 bases align to TRBD1. The CDR3 sequence is 14 residues long. Unmatched junction bases numbered 2, after V lost 0 bases and J lost 4 bases. Germline assignment: CDR1 SGHRS and CDR2 YFSETQ. Based on the CDR3 plus reference TRBV5-1 and TRBJ1-2, the full variable domain is KAGVTQTPRYLIKTRGQQVTLSCSPISGHRSVSWYQQTPGQGLQFLFEYFSETQRNKGNFPGRFSGRQFSNSRSEMNVSTLELGDSALYLCASSLGQGFYGYTFGSGTRLTVV.

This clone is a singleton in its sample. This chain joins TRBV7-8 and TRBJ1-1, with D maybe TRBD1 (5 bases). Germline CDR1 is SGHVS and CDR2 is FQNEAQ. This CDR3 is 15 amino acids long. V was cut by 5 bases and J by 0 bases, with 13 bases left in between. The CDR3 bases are TGTGCCAGCAGCCGCACGGCAGGGTTGAACACTGAAGCTTTCTTT. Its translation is CASSRTAGLNTEAFF.

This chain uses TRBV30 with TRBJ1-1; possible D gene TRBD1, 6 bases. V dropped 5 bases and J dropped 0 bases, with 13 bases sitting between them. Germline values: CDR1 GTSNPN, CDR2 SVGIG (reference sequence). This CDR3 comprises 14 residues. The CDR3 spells CAWLQQGLNTEAFF. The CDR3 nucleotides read TGTGCCTGGCTACAACAGGGATTGAACACTGAAGCTTTCTTT.

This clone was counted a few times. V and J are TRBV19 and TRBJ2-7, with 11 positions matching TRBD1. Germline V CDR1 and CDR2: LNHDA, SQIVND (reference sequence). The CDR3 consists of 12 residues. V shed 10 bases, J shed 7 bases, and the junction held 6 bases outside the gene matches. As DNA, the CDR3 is TGTGCCACCCGGACAGGGGGCGGAGAGCAGTACTTC. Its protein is CATRTGGGEQYF.

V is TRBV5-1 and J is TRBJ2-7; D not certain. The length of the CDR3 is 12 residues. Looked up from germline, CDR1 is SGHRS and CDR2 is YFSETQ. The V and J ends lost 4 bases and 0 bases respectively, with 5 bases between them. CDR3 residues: CASSGYSYEQYF. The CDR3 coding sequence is TGCGCCAGCAGCGGTTACTCCTACGAGCAGTACTTC.

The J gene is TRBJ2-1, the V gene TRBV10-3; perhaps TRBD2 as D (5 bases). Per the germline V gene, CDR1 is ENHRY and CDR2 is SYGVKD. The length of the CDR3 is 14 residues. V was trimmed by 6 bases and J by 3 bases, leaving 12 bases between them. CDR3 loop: CAIRRGRSYNEQFF. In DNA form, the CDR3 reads TGTGCCATCAGGAGAGGGAGAAGCTACAATGAGCAGTTCTTC.

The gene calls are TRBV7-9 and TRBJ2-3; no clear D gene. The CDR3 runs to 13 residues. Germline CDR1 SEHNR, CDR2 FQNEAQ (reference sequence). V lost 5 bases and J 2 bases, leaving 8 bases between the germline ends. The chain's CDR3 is CASSQLVTDTQYF. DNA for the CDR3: TGTGCCAGCAGCCAGTTGGTCACAGATACGCAGTATTTT.

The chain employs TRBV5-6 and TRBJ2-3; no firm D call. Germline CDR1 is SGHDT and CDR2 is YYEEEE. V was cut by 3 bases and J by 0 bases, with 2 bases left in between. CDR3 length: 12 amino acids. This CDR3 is CASSSSTDTQYF. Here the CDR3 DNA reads TGTGCCAGCAGCTCTAGCACAGATACGCAGTATTTT. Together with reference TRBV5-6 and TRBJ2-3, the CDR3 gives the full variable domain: DAGVTQSPTHLIKTRGQQVTLRCSPKSGHDTVSWYQQALGQGPQFIFQYYEEEERQRGNFPDRFSGHQFPNYSSELNVNALLLGDSALYLCASSSSTDTQYFGPGTRLTVL.